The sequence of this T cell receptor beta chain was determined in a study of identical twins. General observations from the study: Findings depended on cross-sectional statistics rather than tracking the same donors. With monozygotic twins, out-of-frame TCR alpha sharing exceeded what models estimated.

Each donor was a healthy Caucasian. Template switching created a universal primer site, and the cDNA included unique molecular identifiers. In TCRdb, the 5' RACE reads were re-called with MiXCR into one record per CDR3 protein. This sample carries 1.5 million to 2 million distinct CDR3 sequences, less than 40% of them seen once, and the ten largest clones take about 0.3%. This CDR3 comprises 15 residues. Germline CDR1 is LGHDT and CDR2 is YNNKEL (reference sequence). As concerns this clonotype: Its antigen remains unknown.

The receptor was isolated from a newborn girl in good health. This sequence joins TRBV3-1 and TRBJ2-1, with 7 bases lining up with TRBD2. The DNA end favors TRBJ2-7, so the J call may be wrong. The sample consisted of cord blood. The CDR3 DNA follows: TGTGCCAGCAGCCAAGGGGGGGGGGTATACAATGAGCAGTACTTC. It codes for CASSQGGGVYNEQYF.